This T cell receptor (beta chain) was sequenced during a study of beta chain features in type 1 diabetes (dated by TCRdb to the late 2010s). Regarding the complete study: Mean age, gender distribution, total cell number and subset yield did not differ between patients and healthy donors. A total of approximately 110,000,000 sorted cells were examined across all samples, and a strong correlation was observed between cell number per subset and RNA yield. Regulatory and stem cell-like memory subsets were isolated from only 8 patients and 8 healthy donors, whereas naive and central memory subsets came from all 30 or so donors. In the study, TCRB repertoires of sorted circulating CD4+ T cell subsets from recently diagnosed type 1 diabetes patients were compared with those of matched healthy donors.

This clone was picked up one time. What antigen it recognizes has not been identified. Nothing much larger sits one base from this clone, and base qualities are not available. As encoded in the germline V gene, CDR1 is SNHLY while CDR2 is FYNNEI. V and J are truncated by 10 bases and 3 bases respectively, leaving an intervening sequence of 24 bases. Its CDR3 holds 16 amino acids, cysteine through phenylalanine. The CDR3 DNA has 48 bases and is translated from base 1. Results and caveats for the whole study, not just this receptor: Because small numbers of individuals were included in the HLA sub-analyses, any influence of HLA type on TCRB rearrangement was left unresolved. Type 1 diabetes patients showed a moderate but significant shortening of TCRB CDR3 length in all four CD4+ subsets. Patients with type 1 diabetes made fewer insertions and deleted more nucleotides at VDJ recombination sites, implying thymic rearrangement abnormalities. Because cDNA was sequenced instead of genomic DNA, activated cells with high expression could be over-represented, although the groups did not differ in activation or CD3 levels. Shorter templates might be favored by PCR, yet because patient and control samples were amplified and corrected together, any such skew would affect both groups equally. Naive, central memory and regulatory TCRB repertoires appeared to be more alike among patients than among healthy donors.

Each donor gave one peripheral blood draw, averaging roughly 100 mL, which was collected into heparinised tubes. A BD FACSAria II was used to sort naive, central memory, regulatory and stem cell-like memory CD4+ T cells with a panel that included CD45RO, CCR7, CD25, CD127, CD95 and CD27. Every sorted population had a purity above 95%. PBMCs were isolated immediately by Lymphoprep density gradient centrifugation and stained directly without culture. So that batch effects would be minimized, each experiment stained and sorted samples in pairs, pairing one healthy donor with one patient. The entire amount of isolated RNA was reverse transcribed using the High Capacity cDNA Reverse Transcription Kit, so the sequenced TCRB transcripts were expressed ones. Deep immunoSEQ sequencing was performed on naive, central memory and regulatory T cell samples, with an average of around 3.5 million total reads per sample. After sorted cells were lysed in RLT buffer, RNA was extracted with DNase-treated RNeasy Micro or Mini kits, with the choice depending on cell number. To prevent cross-contamination, every cell subset was processed on its own, while patient and healthy donor samples were processed together. TCRB sequences were amplified from cDNA with the immunoSEQ multiplex PCR, producing 87-bp fragments spanning the CDR3 region. Amplicons were sequenced on the Illumina HiSeq platform. Turning to the authors' computational methods: Synthetic template baselines were used to correct PCR bias computationally, reads within Hamming distance 2 were collapsed together, and singletons that could not be merged were discarded. Reads were aligned against IMGT to assign V, D and J genes, CDR3 length and insertions or deletions at six rearrangement sites. Within each subset, clonotype counts were normalized to sorted cell number, after which true diversity and Gini coefficients were computed with the tcR R package. The overlap coefficient, calculated on TCRB nucleotide sequences, was used to measure repertoire sharing. Out-of-frame TCRB sequences from naive cells were analyzed as a proxy for the pre-selection repertoire. This immuneACCESS table, as held by TCRdb, lists in-frame sequences with V and J called but not all clones. Of the missing ones, under half trace to an unresolved V gene in checked studies; the others have no known cause. V and J calls and clone size are those listed in that table; D and trimming were worked out from the DNA. Recorded for this sample are about 160,000 clones; roughly 63% of them occurred a single time. Of the sample, about 0.1% falls within the top ten clones.

The sequenced material came from naive CD4+ T cells from blood. In the paper's terms, the cell subset or site label means: true naive CD4+ T cells. Here the chain combines TRBV2 and TRBJ1-2; a tentative D call is TRBD1 (6 bases match). This sequence originates from a man aged 30 to 39 with type 1 diabetes. In nucleotide form, the sequence is TGTGCCACCCAACAGGGAATCGGTGGTATAGACTATGGCTACACCTTC. Its protein product is CATQQGIGGIDYGYTF.